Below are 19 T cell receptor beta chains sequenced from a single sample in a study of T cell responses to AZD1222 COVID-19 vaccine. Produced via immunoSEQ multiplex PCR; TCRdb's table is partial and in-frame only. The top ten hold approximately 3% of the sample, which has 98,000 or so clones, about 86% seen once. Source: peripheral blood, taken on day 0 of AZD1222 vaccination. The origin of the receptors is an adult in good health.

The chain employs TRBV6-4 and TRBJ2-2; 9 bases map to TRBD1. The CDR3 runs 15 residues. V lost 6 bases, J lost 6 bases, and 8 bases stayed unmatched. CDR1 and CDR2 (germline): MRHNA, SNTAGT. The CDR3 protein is CASRPGQGTSGELFF. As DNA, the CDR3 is TGTGCCAGCAGACCGGGACAGGGAACATCCGGGGAGCTGTTTTTT.

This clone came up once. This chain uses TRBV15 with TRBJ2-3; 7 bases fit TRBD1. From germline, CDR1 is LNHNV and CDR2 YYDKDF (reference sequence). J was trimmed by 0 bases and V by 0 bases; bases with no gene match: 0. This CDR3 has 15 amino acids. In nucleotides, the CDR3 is TGTGCCACCAGCAGAGAGGACAGGAGCACAGATACGCAGTATTTT. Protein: CATSREDRSTDTQYF.

The CDR3: CASSLTTGADQPQHF. The CDR3, as DNA: TGTGCCAGCAGCTTGACCACAGGAGCCGATCAGCCCCAGCATTTT. This chain uses TRBV5-4 with TRBJ1-5; possible D gene TRBD1, 5 bases. Germline CDR1 SGHNT, CDR2 YYREEE (reference sequence). The V end lost 1 base, the J end lost 5 bases, and 13 bases lay between the germline ends. The CDR3 is made up of 15 amino acids.

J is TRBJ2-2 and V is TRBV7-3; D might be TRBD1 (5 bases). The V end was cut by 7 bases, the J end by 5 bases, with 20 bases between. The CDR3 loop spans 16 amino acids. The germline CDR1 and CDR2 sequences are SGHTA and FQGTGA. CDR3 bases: TGTGCCAGCACCCTTTTTGGTCAGGGCGGAACCGGGGAGCTGTTTTTT. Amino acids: CASTLFGQGGTGELFF.

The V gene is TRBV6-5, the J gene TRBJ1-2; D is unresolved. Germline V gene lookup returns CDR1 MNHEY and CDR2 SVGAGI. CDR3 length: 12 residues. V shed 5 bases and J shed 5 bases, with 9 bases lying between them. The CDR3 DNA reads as TGTGCCAGCAGTCCTGGATTTTATGGCTACACCTTC. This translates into CASSPGFYGYTF.

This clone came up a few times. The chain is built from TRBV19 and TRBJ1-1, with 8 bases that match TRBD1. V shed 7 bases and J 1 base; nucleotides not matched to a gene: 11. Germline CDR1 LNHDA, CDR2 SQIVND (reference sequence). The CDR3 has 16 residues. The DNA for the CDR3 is TGTGCCAGTAAGGCAGGGGGCTCTATTAGGAACACTGAAGCTTTCTTT. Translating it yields CASKAGGSIRNTEAFF. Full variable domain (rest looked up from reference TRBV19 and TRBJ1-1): DGGITQSPKYLFRKEGQNVTLSCEQNLNHDAMYWYRQDPGQGLRLIYYSQIVNDFQKGDIAEGYSVSREKKESFPLTVTSAQKNPTAFYLCASKAGGSIRNTEAFFGQGTRLTVV.

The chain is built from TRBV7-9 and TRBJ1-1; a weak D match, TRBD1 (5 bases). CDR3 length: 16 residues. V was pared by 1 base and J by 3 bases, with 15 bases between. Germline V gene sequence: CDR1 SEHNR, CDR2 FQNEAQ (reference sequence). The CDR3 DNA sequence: TGTGCCAGCAGCTTAGGGGCAGGGCCCCTTGACACTGAAGCTTTCTTT. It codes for CASSLGAGPLDTEAFF.

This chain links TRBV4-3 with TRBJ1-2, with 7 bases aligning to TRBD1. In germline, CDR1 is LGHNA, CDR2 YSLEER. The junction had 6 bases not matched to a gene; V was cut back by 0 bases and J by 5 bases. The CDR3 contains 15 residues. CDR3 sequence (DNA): TGCGCCAGCAGCCAAGACGAGGGGGCGCGTTATGGCTACACCTTC. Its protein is CASSQDEGARYGYTF.

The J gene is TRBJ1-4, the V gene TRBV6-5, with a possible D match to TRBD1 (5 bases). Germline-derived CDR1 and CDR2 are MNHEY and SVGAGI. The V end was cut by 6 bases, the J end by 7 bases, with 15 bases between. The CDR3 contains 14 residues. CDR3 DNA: TGTGCCAGCAGGGATTCAACGGGGGTTGAAAAACTGTTTTTT. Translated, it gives CASRDSTGVEKLFF.

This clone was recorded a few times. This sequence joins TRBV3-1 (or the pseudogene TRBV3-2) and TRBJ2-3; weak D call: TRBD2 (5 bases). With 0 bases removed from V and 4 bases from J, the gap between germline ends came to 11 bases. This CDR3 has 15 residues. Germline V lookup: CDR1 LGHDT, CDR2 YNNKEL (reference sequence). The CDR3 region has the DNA TGTGCCAGCAGCCAAGATCTCACCGGGGCAGATACGCAGTATTTT. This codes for CASSQDLTGADTQYF.

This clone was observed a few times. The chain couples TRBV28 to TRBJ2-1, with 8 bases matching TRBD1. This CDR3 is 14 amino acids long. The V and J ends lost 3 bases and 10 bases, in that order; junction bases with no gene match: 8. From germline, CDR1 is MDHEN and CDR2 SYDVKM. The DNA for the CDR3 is TGTGCCAGCAGTTTCGAGAACAGGGGGAGGGAGCAGTTCTTC. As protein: CASSFENRGREQFF.

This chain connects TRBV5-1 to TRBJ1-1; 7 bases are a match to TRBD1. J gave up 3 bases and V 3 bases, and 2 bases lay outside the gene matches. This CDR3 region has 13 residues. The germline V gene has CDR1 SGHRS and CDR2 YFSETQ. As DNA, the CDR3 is TGCGCCAGCAGCTCCCAGGGGGACACTGAAGCTTTCTTT. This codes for CASSSQGDTEAFF. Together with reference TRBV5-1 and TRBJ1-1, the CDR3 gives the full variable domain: KAGVTQTPRYLIKTRGQQVTLSCSPISGHRSVSWYQQTPGQGLQFLFEYFSETQRNKGNFPGRFSGRQFSNSRSEMNVSTLELGDSALYLCASSSQGDTEAFFGQGTRLTVV.

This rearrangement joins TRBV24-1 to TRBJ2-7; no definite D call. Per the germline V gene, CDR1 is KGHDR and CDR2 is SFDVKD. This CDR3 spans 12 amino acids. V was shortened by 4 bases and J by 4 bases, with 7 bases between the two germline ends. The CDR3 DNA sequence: TGTGCCACCAGTGACCAGGATTACGAGCAGTACTTC. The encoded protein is CATSDQDYEQYF.

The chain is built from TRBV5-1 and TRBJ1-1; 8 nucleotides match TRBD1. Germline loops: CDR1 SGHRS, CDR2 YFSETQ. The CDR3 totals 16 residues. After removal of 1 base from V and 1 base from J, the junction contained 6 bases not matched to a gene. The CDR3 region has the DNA TGCGCCAGCAGCTTGCAGGGACAGGCCCCGAACACTGAAGCTTTCTTT. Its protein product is CASSLQGQAPNTEAFF.

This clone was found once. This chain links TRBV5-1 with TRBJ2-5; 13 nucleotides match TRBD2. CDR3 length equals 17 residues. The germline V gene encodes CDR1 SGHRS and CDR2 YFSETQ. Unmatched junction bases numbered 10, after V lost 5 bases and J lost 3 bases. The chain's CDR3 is CASSSETSGGKKETQYF. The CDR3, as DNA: TGCGCCAGCAGTAGTGAGACTAGCGGGGGGAAGAAAGAGACCCAGTACTTC.

CDR3 protein: CASSGLAPSGANVLTF. CDR3 bases: TGTGCCAGCAGTGGATTAGCCCCCTCTGGGGCCAACGTCCTGACTTTC. This chain connects TRBV2 to TRBJ2-6, with unresolved D. Trimming cost V 4 bases and J 0 bases, with 10 bases left between them. This CDR3 region has 16 residues. CDR1 SNHLY and CDR2 FYNNEI come from the germline V gene.

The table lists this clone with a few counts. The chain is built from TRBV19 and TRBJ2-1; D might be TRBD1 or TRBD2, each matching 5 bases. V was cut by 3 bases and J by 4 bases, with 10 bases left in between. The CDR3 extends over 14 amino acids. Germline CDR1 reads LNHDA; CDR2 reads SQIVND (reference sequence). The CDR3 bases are TGTGCCAGTAGTATTATGGGGGTGTACAATGAGCAGTTCTTC. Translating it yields CASSIMGVYNEQFF.

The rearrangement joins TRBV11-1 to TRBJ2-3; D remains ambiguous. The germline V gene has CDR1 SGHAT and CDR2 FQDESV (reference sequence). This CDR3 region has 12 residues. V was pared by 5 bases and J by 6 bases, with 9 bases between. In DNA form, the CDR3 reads TGTGCCAGCAGCCCTGACCGGGATACGCAGTATTTT. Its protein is CASSPDRDTQYF.

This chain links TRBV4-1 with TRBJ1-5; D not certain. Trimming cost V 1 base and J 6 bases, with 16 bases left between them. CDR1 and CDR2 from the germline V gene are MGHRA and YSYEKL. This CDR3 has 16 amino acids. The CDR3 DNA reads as TGCGCCAGCAGCCAAGTGTCCAGGCCTGAGGCTCAGCCCCAGCATTTT. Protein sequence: CASSQVSRPEAQPQHF.